Here is one T cell receptor beta chain with its context. This receptor's antigen is unknown. No much larger clone exists at a distance of one base, and base qualities are not known. The receptor library was made with the immunoSEQ multiplex PCR assay. Entries here come from immuneACCESS through TCRdb and include only in-frame sequences with V and J called. Some clones fail to appear in such tables; in the studies checked, an unresolved V gene covers under half of the shortfall, and the cause of the remainder is unknown. This sample lists some 720,000 clones; around nine tenths were detected once. Together, the top ten hold around 0.01% of the sample. Relative to germline, V is missing 6 bases and J is missing 2 bases, with 10 bases of the junction outside any gene match. The CDR3 starts with the cysteine, ends with the phenylalanine, and has 18 residues. CDR3 DNA only is kept here, 54 bases in frame from base 1. CDR1 MRHNA and CDR2 SNTAGT were looked up in the germline V gene.

The sample is drawn from a study of shared T cell receptors in the human thymus (dated by TCRdb to about 2021). About the full investigation: The study examined how self-reactive, shared T-cell receptor alpha chains are generated in the human thymus.

The sample also formed part of further work on human thymus T cells. That second publication adds: Donors were immunologically healthy infants undergoing open corrective cardiac surgery for congenital heart defects in Finland. Thymus tissue was collected as surgical resects that were removed during corrective cardiac surgery. Both the thymic and the peripheral blood repertoires appeared to show biased V and J gene segment usage. Highly overlapping thymic TCR repertoires among unrelated individuals were reported in the related research. The study characterized TCR alpha and beta repertoires from eight infant thymus samples and a few related peripheral blood samples. Donor ages ranging from about 7 to 250 days were recorded, and about six male and a couple of female infants were included in the cohort. Thymocytes were mechanically released from the tissue and were stored as pellets of roughly 9.5-30 million cells at -70 degrees C. A QIAsymphony instrument was used to extract genomic DNA from the frozen cell pellets. TCRB and TCRAD loci were amplified from a standardized quantity of quality-controlled genomic DNA using the immunoSEQ multiplex PCR assay. The amplicons covered the V(D)J region and were long enough to include the CDR3 and to identify the V and J genes. The amplicons were sequenced on an Illumina platform via the commercial immunoSEQ service. Primer bias and sequencing errors were corrected as previously described, and TCRAD and TCRB definitions were based on the IMGT database. Repertoires were analysed with immunoSEQ Analyzer 3.0 and VDJTools, covering basic statistics, V/J segment usage, diversity estimates, rarefaction and pairwise overlap. Diversity was estimated using the Chao1, ChaoE, Efron-Thisted, Shannon and inverse Simpson indices, and was also estimated on datasets down-sampled to the size of the smallest sample. Repertoire overlap was determined by strict matching of CDR3 nucleotide sequence, V gene and J gene, and Jaccard-based multidimensional scaling clustering was applied. Thymus samples yielded on average about 810,000 unique TCRB clonotypes, compared with some 83,000 from blood samples.

The chain employs TRBV6-4 and TRBJ2-3, with 14 junctional bases fitting TRBD2. The receptor comes from a boy under two years old with a congenital heart defect. Donor details come from another sample of the same person, matched by shared clones. Sequenced: thymocytes. The DNA reads TGTGCCAGCAGCAGAGGACTAGCGGGAGGCCGTAACACAGATACGCAGTATTTT. The resulting protein is CASSRGLAGGRNTDTQYF.